A single sample is the source of the 17 T cell receptor beta chains below, sequenced in a study of human T cells and chemical hapten exposure. Sample treatment: therapeutic diphenylcyclopropenone sensitization with weekly scalp DPC. Single cDNA molecules in the library carried unique molecular identifiers attached during preparation. One entry per CDR3 protein results from TCRdb running MiXCR on the reads. The table has approximately 210 distinct CDR3 sequences, more than 97% seen once; the top ten hold roughly 7%. The starting material was whole blood, obtained before DPC sensitization or 2, 6, or about 24 weeks after (not recorded which). These TCRs come from an adult with alopecia areata. Some clones in this sample may be carry-over from other donors' samples. This table probably holds off-target reads from a library built for another chain.

The J gene is TRBJ2-5, the V gene TRBV20-1; the match to TRBD2 covers 11 bases. V shed 6 bases and J 1 base; nucleotides not matched to a gene: 4. The CDR3 spans 14 residues. Germline-derived CDR1 and CDR2 are DFQATT and SNEGSKA (reference sequence). Here the CDR3 reads CSAVGLAGQETQYF. For the CDR3, the DNA is TGCAGTGCCGTAGGACTAGCGGGCCAAGAGACCCAGTACTTC.

The CDR3 protein is CASRGQTNTGELFF. The CDR3 DNA reads as TGTGCCAGCAGGGGACAGACAAACACCGGGGAGCTGTTTTTT. The V and J genes are TRBV12-3 or TRBV12-4 and TRBJ2-2; 7 bases are shared with TRBD1. The CDR3 is 14 amino acids. V lost 6 bases and J lost 2; bases outside the gene matches: 3.

V and J are TRBV12-3 or TRBV12-4 and TRBJ1-1; TRBD1 matches 7 bases. V was pared by 5 bases and J by 4 bases, with 10 bases of the junction left unmatched. This CDR3 is 15 amino acids long. The CDR3: CASSLYRGGGTEAFF. The DNA of the CDR3 is TGTGCCAGCAGTCTTTACAGGGGAGGGGGCACTGAAGCTTTCTTT.

This rearrangement joins TRBV29-1 to TRBJ1-1; tentative D call: TRBD1 (6 bases). CDR3 length equals 12 residues. Germline loops: CDR1 SQVTM, CDR2 ANQGSEA. V was clipped by 7 bases and J by 8 bases, with 17 bases between them. CDR3 sequence (DNA): TGCAGCGCTGTGGGGGGCCGGCGGGAAGCTTTCTTT. Protein sequence: CSAVGGRREAFF. Full variable domain (rest looked up from reference TRBV29-1 and TRBJ1-1): SAVISQKPSRDICQRGTSLTIQCQVDSQVTMMFWYRQQPGQSLTLIATANQGSEATYESGFVIDKFPISRPNLTFSTLTVSNMSPEDSSIYLCSAVGGRREAFFGQGTRLTVV.

The rearrangement uses TRBV5-6 and TRBJ1-3; no clear D gene. Trimming cost V 3 bases and J 4 bases, with 5 bases left between them. The CDR3 covers 12 residues. CDR1 and CDR2 from the germline V gene are SGHDT and YYEEEE. DNA for the CDR3: TGTGCCAGCAGCTCTGGCGGAAACACCATATATTTT. Amino acids: CASSSGGNTIYF.

The rearrangement uses TRBV5-1 and TRBJ2-3; D not certain. This CDR3 comprises 12 residues. Looked up from germline, CDR1 is SGHRS and CDR2 is YFSETQ. Between the trimmed V and J ends, which lost 0 bases and 6 bases, there was a span of 5 bases. The CDR3 region has the DNA TGCGCCAGCAGCTTGGCCATTGATACGCAGTATTTT. Residues: CASSLAIDTQYF.

The chain's CDR3 is CASSQGPPGELQETQYF. The DNA of the CDR3 is TGCGCCAGCAGCCAAGGGCCCCCAGGGGAACTCCAAGAGACCCAGTACTTC. The chain uses TRBV4-1 and TRBJ2-5; D is perhaps TRBD1 (6 bases). Germline V gene data show CDR1 as MGHRA and CDR2 as YSYEKL. The V end was cut by 1 base, the J end by 1 base, with 16 bases between. The CDR3 sequence is 17 residues long.

The chain carries TRBV18 and TRBJ1-1; no firm D call. This CDR3 comprises 14 residues. CDR1 and CDR2 (germline): KGHSH, LQKENI. Trimming took 5 bases from V and 1 from J, leaving 11 bases between them. CDR3 bases: TGTGCCAGCTCATCAAAAAGGGAGAACACTGAAGCTTTCTTT. Protein: CASSSKRENTEAFF.

This chain joins TRBV7-2 and TRBJ2-3; 9 nucleotides agree with TRBD1. V gave up 1 base and J gave up 5 bases; unmatched junction bases: 10. Germline V gene data show CDR1 as SGHTA and CDR2 as FQGNSA. This CDR3 has 17 residues. CDR3 sequence: CASSLGVGTGMGDTQYF. The CDR3 nucleotides are TGTGCCAGCAGCTTAGGGGTCGGGACAGGGATGGGAGATACGCAGTATTTT.

The J gene is TRBJ2-1, the V gene TRBV29-1; D is possibly TRBD1 (6 bases). Germline CDR1 SQVTM, CDR2 ANQGSEA. The CDR3 extends over 14 amino acids. V gave up 1 base and J gave up 5 bases, with 12 bases separating them. The CDR3 DNA reads as TGCAGCGTTGAAGCAGGGGCTTGGGACAATGAGCAGTTCTTC. This encodes CSVEAGAWDNEQFF.

The chain combines TRBV20-1 with TRBJ1-2, with D unclear. The CDR3 covers 12 residues. Germline CDR1 and CDR2: DFQATT and SNEGSKA (reference sequence). CDR3 coding DNA: TGCAGCCCCGCATATGGGGACTATGGCTACACCTTC. Translating it yields CSPAYGDYGYTF.

Written as DNA, the CDR3 is TGCAGTGCTAGGACTAGGGAGGTTGAGCAGTTCTTC. Translating it yields CSARTREVEQFF. The chain joins TRBV20-1 to TRBJ2-1; D is perhaps TRBD2 (6 bases). The CDR3 loop spans 12 amino acids. V lost 3 bases to trimming and J lost 9 bases, with 12 bases between them. Looked up from germline, CDR1 is DFQATT and CDR2 is SNEGSKA (reference sequence).

This clonotype was observed a single time. The chain joins TRBV28 to TRBJ2-7; the match to TRBD1 covers 7 bases. The germline CDR1 and CDR2 sequences are MDHEN and SYDVKM. CDR3 length equals 14 residues. V gave up 4 bases and J gave up 3 bases; unmatched junction bases: 6. The CDR3, as DNA: TGTGCCAGCAGTTCGACAGGGTCCCACTACGAGCAGTACTTC. Encoded protein: CASSSTGSHYEQYF.

The CDR3: CASSQELDRAEAFF. Here the CDR3 DNA reads TGTGCCAGCAGCCAAGAGCTCGACAGGGCGGAAGCTTTCTTT. The chain links TRBV4-2 to TRBJ1-1; 7 nucleotides agree with TRBD1. Losses at the gene ends were 0 bases for V and 8 bases for J; bases not matched to a gene: 6. Germline loops: CDR1 LGHNA, CDR2 YNFKEQ. The CDR3 is 14 amino acids.

The chain is built from TRBV5-5 and TRBJ1-2; 9 positions agree with TRBD1. The germline gives CDR1 SGHKS, CDR2 YYEKEE (reference sequence). The V segment lost 4 bases and the J segment 4 bases; nucleotides outside the gene matches: 8. CDR3 length: 15 amino acids. DNA for the CDR3: TGTGCCAGCAGCGGCGGGACAGGGCCCCCCTATGGCTACACCTTC. This translates into CASSGGTGPPYGYTF.

In its sample, this clonotype was seen once. V usage is TRBV5-1 and J usage is TRBJ1-4; D is ambiguous. Germline CDR1 reads SGHRS; CDR2 reads YFSETQ. V was pared by 0 bases and J by 7 bases, with 13 bases between. The CDR3 extends over 15 amino acids. CDR3 nucleotides: TGCGCCAGCAGCTTGGCCGGACGGGGAGGTGAAAAACTGTTTTTT. Its protein product is CASSLAGRGGEKLFF.

The chain links TRBV29-1 to TRBJ1-1; D perhaps matches TRBD1 (6 bases). The CDR3 is 12 amino acids. The germline V and J ends were trimmed by 8 bases and 6 bases, with 16 bases remaining between them. CDR1 and CDR2 (germline): SQVTM, ANQGSEA. The CDR3: CSTRQDHPEAFF. CDR3 nucleotides: TGCAGCACCAGACAGGACCACCCTGAAGCTTTCTTT. Full variable domain (outside the CDR3, taken from reference TRBV29-1 and TRBJ1-1): SAVISQKPSRDICQRGTSLTIQCQVDSQVTMMFWYRQQPGQSLTLIATANQGSEATYESGFVIDKFPISRPNLTFSTLTVSNMSPEDSSIYLCSTRQDHPEAFFGQGTRLTVV.